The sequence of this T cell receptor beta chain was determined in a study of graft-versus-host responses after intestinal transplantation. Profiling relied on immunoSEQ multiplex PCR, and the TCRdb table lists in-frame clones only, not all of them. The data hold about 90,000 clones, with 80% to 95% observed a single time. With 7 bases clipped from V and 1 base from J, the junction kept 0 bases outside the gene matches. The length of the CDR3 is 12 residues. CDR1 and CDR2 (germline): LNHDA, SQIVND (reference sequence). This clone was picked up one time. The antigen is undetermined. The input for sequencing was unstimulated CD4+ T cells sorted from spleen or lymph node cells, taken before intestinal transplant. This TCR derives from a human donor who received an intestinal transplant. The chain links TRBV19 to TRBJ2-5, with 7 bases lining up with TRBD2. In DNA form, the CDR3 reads TGTGCCAGTACTAGCGGCCAAGAGACCCAGTACTTC. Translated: CASTSGQETQYF. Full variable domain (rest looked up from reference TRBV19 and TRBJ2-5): DGGITQSPKYLFRKEGQNVTLSCEQNLNHDAMYWYRQDPGQGLRLIYYSQIVNDFQKGDIAEGYSVSREKKESFPLTVTSAQKNPTAFYLCASTSGQETQYFGPGTRLLVL.